Presented here are 10 T cell receptor beta chains from one specimen sequenced in a study of cytomegalovirus exposure and HLA in healthy donors. The PCR employed 60 Vbeta primers together with 13 Jbeta primers. Only in-frame clones appear in the TCRdb table, and some are missing; sequencing was by immunoSEQ multiplex PCR. This table has 100,000 or so clones, 69% appearing once. Sequenced: PBMCs. All receptors come from a man aged 25 to 40 in good health and CMV-seronegative.

The chain has TRBV7-3 and TRBJ2-3; 8 bases line up with TRBD2. Germline loops: CDR1 SGHTA, CDR2 FQGTGA. Trimming removed 4 bases from V and 5 bases from J; junction bases left unmatched: 5. CDR3 size: 14 residues. The DNA of the CDR3 is TGTGCCAGCAGCTCATCGGGAGGGGAAGATACGCAGTATTTT. Amino acid sequence: CASSSSGGEDTQYF.

This chain uses TRBV7-8 with TRBJ2-2, with D possibly matching TRBD2 (7 bases). V lost 7 bases and J lost 0, with 15 bases in between. From germline, CDR1 is SGHVS and CDR2 FQNEAQ. CDR3 length: 16 amino acids. CDR3 amino acids: CASTGGGVANTGELFF. The DNA of the CDR3 is TGTGCCAGCACCGGAGGGGGGGTTGCGAACACCGGGGAGCTGTTTTTT.

This clone was seen a few times. The chain joins TRBV9 to TRBJ1-4; TRBD1 matches at 9 bases. Germline trimming cut 3 bases from V and 7 bases from J; bases unmatched to any gene: 10. The CDR3 totals 16 residues. Germline CDR1 reads SGDLS; CDR2 reads YYNGEE. The CDR3 is CASSARGGQGGEKLFF. The DNA for the CDR3 is TGTGCCAGCAGCGCCCGGGGGGGACAGGGTGGTGAAAAACTGTTTTTT.

This chain uses TRBV5-1 with TRBJ2-2; weak D call: TRBD2 (5 bases). Germline V gene sequence: CDR1 SGHRS, CDR2 YFSETQ. The ends were cut back, 1 base at V and 2 bases at J, with 9 bases in the middle. The CDR3 loop spans 15 amino acids. The CDR3 DNA follows: TGCGCCAGCAGCTTGACTAGTGGCAACACCGGGGAGCTGTTTTTT. Translation gives CASSLTSGNTGELFF.

In the case of this clone: A junction boundary mismatches the germline segment, possibly from a read error. Distinct nucleotide sequences in the sample also encode this CDR3. The chain is built from TRBV7-7 and TRBJ2-1; D might be TRBD1 or TRBD2, each matching 5 bases. This CDR3 has 13 residues. Germline CDR1 reads SSHAT; CDR2 reads FNYEAQ (reference sequence). The CDR3 is CASSLDRGNEQFF. The CDR3 DNA reads TGTGCTAGCAGCTTAGACAGAGGGAATGAGCAGTTCTTC.

The chain combines TRBV7-2 with TRBJ1-5; maybe TRBD1 (6 bases). Trimming stripped 5 bases from V and 4 bases from J, with 9 bases between. The CDR3 runs to 13 residues. The germline gives CDR1 SGHTA, CDR2 FQGNSA. In nucleotides, the CDR3 is TGTGCCAGCAGCACAGACAGGAATCAGCCCCAGCATTTT. Encoded protein: CASSTDRNQPQHF.

This chain connects TRBV15 to TRBJ2-3; a possible D gene is TRBD2 (6 bases). This CDR3 contains 15 residues. Trimming removed 1 base from V and 5 bases from J, with 13 bases in between. From germline, CDR1 is LNHNV and CDR2 YYDKDF (reference sequence). CDR3 DNA: TGTGCCACCAGCAGAGTGGCAGGGCGGGGAGATACGCAGTATTTT. This codes for CATSRVAGRGDTQYF.

CDR3 sequence: CASRSGVAGLLADTQYF. Written as DNA, the CDR3 is TGTGCCAGTAGATCTGGGGTAGCGGGATTGCTTGCAGATACGCAGTATTTT. The chain is built from TRBV19 and TRBJ2-3; TRBD2 matches at 8 bases. Germline trimming cut 6 bases from V and 4 bases from J; bases unmatched to any gene: 15. Looked up from germline, CDR1 is LNHDA and CDR2 is SQIVND (reference sequence). The CDR3 has 17 residues.

The chain has TRBV28 and TRBJ1-2; 8 positions agree with TRBD1. Germline CDR1 MDHEN, CDR2 SYDVKM. The ends lost 6 bases at V and 2 bases at J; junction bases unmatched: 14. This CDR3 spans 17 amino acids. The CDR3 loop reads CASSFPGQGRANYGYTF. The CDR3 DNA reads TGTGCCAGCAGCTTTCCTGGACAGGGCAGGGCAAACTATGGCTACACCTTC.

J is TRBJ2-7 and V is TRBV9; a possible D gene is TRBD2 (6 bases). Trimming removed 4 bases at V and 2 bases at J, with 13 bases between. The CDR3 is 14 residues long. In germline, CDR1 is SGDLS, CDR2 YYNGEE. CDR3 bases: TGTGCCAGCAGCCCCCGGGGAGGCGCCTACGAGCAGTACTTC. Protein product: CASSPRGGAYEQYF. Supplemented by reference TRBV9 and TRBJ2-7, the full variable domain reads DSGVTQTPKHLITATGQRVTLRCSPRSGDLSVYWYQQSLDQGLQFLIQYYNGEERAKGNILERFSAQQFPDLHSELNLSSLELGDSALYFCASSPRGGAYEQYFGPGTRLTVT.